This entry lists 12 T cell receptor beta chains sequenced from one sample in a study of cytomegalovirus exposure and HLA in healthy donors. A multiplex PCR was run with 60 Vbeta primers and 13 Jbeta primers. The assay was immunoSEQ multiplex PCR, and TCRdb's table has in-frame clones only and misses some. The sample has 130,000 or so clones, just over 65% seen once. Material: PBMCs. These receptor sequences come from a man aged 18 to 35 in good health and CMV-seronegative.

CDR3 loop: CASSLTSANTGELFF. The CDR3 DNA follows: TGCGCCAGCAGCCTCACTAGCGCCAACACCGGGGAGCTGTTTTTT. This chain uses TRBV4-3 with TRBJ2-2; TRBD2 agrees at 7 bases. V lost 4 bases, J lost 2 bases, and 4 bases stayed unmatched. The CDR3 length is 15 residues. Germline CDR1 is LGHNA and CDR2 is YSLEER.

This clone has just a few counts. This rearrangement joins TRBV19 to TRBJ2-7; D gene uncertain. This CDR3 has 14 amino acids. Trimming took 3 bases from V and 0 from J, leaving 9 bases between them. CDR1 and CDR2 from the germline V gene are LNHDA and SQIVND (reference sequence). The CDR3 sequence is CASSISQNSYEQYF. DNA of the CDR3: TGTGCCAGTAGTATTTCCCAGAACTCCTACGAGCAGTACTTC.

V gene TRBV18 combines with J gene TRBJ1-2; the match to TRBD1 covers 7 bases. In germline, CDR1 is KGHSH, CDR2 LQKENI. Trimming cost V 5 bases and J 4 bases; bases outside gene matches: 19. The CDR3 sequence is 18 residues long. The CDR3 sequence: CASSIDRVGTLRGYGYTF. The CDR3 coding sequence is TGTGCCAGCTCAATCGACAGGGTGGGGACCTTACGCGGCTATGGCTACACCTTC.

The chain joins TRBV28 to TRBJ2-7; D is undetermined. CDR1 is MDHEN and CDR2 is SYDVKM in the germline V gene. The CDR3 has 14 residues. Trimming took 7 bases from V and 0 from J, leaving 13 bases between them. The CDR3 region has the DNA TGTGCCAGCACCCTAAATGTACCCTCCTACGAGCAGTACTTC. Protein sequence: CASTLNVPSYEQYF.

The V and J genes are TRBV30 and TRBJ1-4; a weak D match, TRBD1 (5 bases). CDR3 size: 10 residues. V was clipped by 5 bases and J by 11 bases, with 9 bases between them. From germline, CDR1 is GTSNPN and CDR2 SVGIG (reference sequence). CDR3 sequence: CAWGGTKLFF. CDR3 in DNA: TGTGCCTGGGGGGGGACTAAACTGTTTTTT.

The gene calls are TRBV5-1 and TRBJ2-7, with D perhaps TRBD2 (6 bases). The CDR3 has 13 residues. V lost 1 base to trimming and J lost 7 bases, with 12 bases between them. Germline CDR1 SGHRS, CDR2 YFSETQ. The CDR3 DNA sequence: TGCGCCAGCAGCTTGTCGACTGGGGGGGAGCAGTACTTC. It translates to CASSLSTGGEQYF.

This clone was counted only a few times. The chain links TRBV5-1 to TRBJ1-1, with TRBD1 matching over 10 bases. V gave up 3 bases and J gave up 4 bases; unmatched junction bases: 3. Per germline, CDR1 SGHRS and CDR2 YFSETQ. The CDR3 consists of 14 residues. CDR3 bases: TGCGCCAGCAGCTGGGACAGGGGAGGCACTGAAGCTTTCTTT. It codes for CASSWDRGGTEAFF.

A few counts support this clone. The chain is built from TRBV6-6 and TRBJ1-1, with D possibly TRBD1 on 5 matching bases. V was pared by 7 bases and J by 7 bases, with 19 bases between. The CDR3 runs to 14 residues. Germline values: CDR1 MNHNY, CDR2 SVGAGI (reference sequence). The CDR3 spells CASTTQDIRYEAFF. DNA for the CDR3: TGTGCCAGCACTACACAGGATATTCGATATGAAGCTTTCTTT.

The chain couples TRBV30 to TRBJ1-4; maybe TRBD1 (5 bases). Germline-derived CDR1 and CDR2 are GTSNPN and SVGIG (reference sequence). CDR3 length: 12 residues. Trimming shortened V by 5 bases and J by 4 bases, and 8 bases separated the two germline ends. The CDR3 region has the DNA TGTGCCTGGGACAGCCTTAATGAAAAACTGTTTTTT. This sequence encodes CAWDSLNEKLFF.

A few counts support this clone. This chain connects TRBV7-9 to TRBJ1-2; D ambiguous. Germline V gene lookup returns CDR1 SEHNR and CDR2 FQNEAQ (reference sequence). The V end lost 4 bases, the J end lost 6 bases, and 24 bases lay between the germline ends. The CDR3 runs to 17 residues. CDR3 sequence (DNA): TGTGCCAGCAGCTCATCCGAATACCCCCGAGTTTTGAATGGCTACACCTTC. Protein sequence: CASSSSEYPRVLNGYTF.

The chain links TRBV5-1 to TRBJ2-7; 7 nucleotides line up with TRBD1. Germline trimming cut 0 bases from V and 1 base from J; bases unmatched to any gene: 7. The CDR3 covers 16 residues. Germline V gene data show CDR1 as SGHRS and CDR2 as YFSETQ. The CDR3: CASSLVDRVGSYEQYF. For the CDR3, the DNA is TGCGCCAGCAGCTTGGTTGACAGGGTGGGGTCCTACGAGCAGTACTTC. Using reference TRBV5-1 and TRBJ2-7 for the parts outside the CDR3, the full variable domain is KAGVTQTPRYLIKTRGQQVTLSCSPISGHRSVSWYQQTPGQGLQFLFEYFSETQRNKGNFPGRFSGRQFSNSRSEMNVSTLELGDSALYLCASSLVDRVGSYEQYFGPGTRLTVT.

This clone was seen a handful of times. The J gene is TRBJ2-5, the V gene TRBV2, with D possibly TRBD2 on 6 matching bases. Germline V gene sequence: CDR1 SNHLY, CDR2 FYNNEI. V dropped 3 bases and J dropped 7 bases, with 9 bases sitting between them. The CDR3 runs to 12 residues. The CDR3 coding sequence is TGTGCCAGCAGTGAGAACGGGGGGACCCAGTACTTC. Encoded protein: CASSENGGTQYF.